This TCR beta chain stems from a study of Graves' ophthalmopathy and Graves' hyperthyroidism listed by TCRdb under 2018. With respect to the entire study: Peripheral blood was collected at initial diagnosis, before any treatment. T-cell repertoires of thyroid tissue and blood were compared in more than 5 hyperthyroidism patients. Once sampling was done, hyperthyroidism patients were given methimazole at a starting dose of 30 mg daily, while ophthalmopathy patients were given high-dose intravenous methylprednisolone. In total, some 130 blood samples were TCR-sequenced: 40 to 45 ophthalmopathy, roughly 80 hyperthyroidism and roughly 17 hyperthyroidism-to-ophthalmopathy patients. A discovery set of 100 or so patients (around 40 ophthalmopathy, 55 to 60 stable hyperthyroidism) was enrolled to explore V-J signatures distinguishing ophthalmopathy from hyperthyroidism. The 100 discovery patients were randomly divided into training and test sets at a 7:3 ratio. To tell Graves' ophthalmopathy apart from Graves' hyperthyroidism, and to predict which patients would progress to ophthalmopathy, the study relied on TCR beta repertoire signatures. The independent validation cohort included under 20 hyperthyroidism patients plus 17 patients who later progressed from hyperthyroidism to ophthalmopathy. Study-wide findings and limitations: In cross-validation, the 13-signature model distinguished ophthalmopathy from stable hyperthyroidism with just over 85% sensitivity and approximately 81% specificity, and in the test set the corresponding values were approximately 80% and 75%. In validation, the model predicted ophthalmopathy progression with about 64% sensitivity and roughly 72% specificity; some twelve predicted patients were CT-confirmed with GO in a median of around 6.5 months. Sample size was not statistically predetermined, and group allocation was not concealed from the investigators. Most expanded thyroid clonotypes with frequency above 0.001 were also detected in blood, suggesting blood repertoires may reflect the thyroid immune response.

Taken from cysteine to phenylalanine, the CDR3 has 15 residues. The read is trimmed to its CDR3 DNA, 45 bases read in frame from base 1. Trimming costs V 3 bases and J 7 bases, and their ends lie 19 bases apart. The CDR1 and CDR2 encoded by the germline V gene (reference sequence) are SGHAT and FQDESV. Patients with ophthalmopathy had moderately to severely active disease, with a Clinical Activity Score of 3 or more, a NOSPECS grade of 4 or more, and a disease duration of less than 3 months. Patients with other autoimmune diseases, uncontrolled infections, pregnancy or lactation were excluded from the study. Clinical symptoms, serum thyroxine, TRAb, thyroid ultrasound and orbital computed tomography formed the basis of the diagnosis. Using Ficoll-Paque density gradient centrifugation, PBMCs were isolated from 9.5 to 10 ml of fresh peripheral blood. Total RNA was extracted with Trizol reagent and quality-checked on an Agilent 2100 Bioanalyzer.

This clonotype was recorded at least ten times. Its antigen is still unknown. The sample holds no much larger clone one base away, and base qualities are not on file. For repertoire sequencing, TCR beta CDR3 regions were amplified from RNA transcripts. HTBI primers and the Qiagen OneStep RT-PCR kit were used in a first-round RT-PCR, which was followed by a second-round multiplex PCR, size selection and purification. Libraries were sequenced paired-end with 100 bp reads on an Illumina HiSeq2000. The original methods were these. SOAPnuke was used to process the reads, throwing out any read that had adapters, had uncalled bases, had a mean Phred below 15, or lacked an exact constant-primer or identifier match. COPE v1.2.5 was used to merge high-quality paired reads. Each unique nucleotide sequence was treated as a clonotype, and MiTCR v1.1 was used to align the clonotypes to the IMGT TRB V, D and J references. Analysis was restricted to V-J combinations with a frequency above 0.0001, which covered about 99% of repertoires. A TCR clonal expansion and chaos score per V-J combination was defined as the ratio of F50 clonal expansion to chaos observed in the TCRdist matrix. Features were reduced by Welch's t-statistics and random forest to around 13 V-J combinations, which fed a naive Bayes classifier. The Morisita-Horn index was used to measure how similar the thyroid and blood repertoires were. TCRdb reprocessing: public reads trimmed at Q25 with fastp, clones called with MiXCR, in-frame beta chains kept. Each CDR3 protein appears once, grouped with its most common genes and DNA. In this record, the V and J calls reflect TCRdb's handling and not the investigators' own analysis. The sample table lists approximately 460,000 distinct CDR3 sequences, around 15% of them with a count of one. 8% to 10% of the sample is held by the ten biggest clonotypes.

The sample comprised blood. The clonotype was recovered from a woman aged 25-40 years with Graves' ophthalmopathy. Donor details come from another sample of the same person, matched by shared clones. The chain is encoded by TRBV11-1 joined to TRBJ2-7, with the D gene not clear enough to name. The sequenced DNA is TGTGCCAGCAGCTTGTATGGGCCGAGCTACGGGGAGCAGTACTTC. Translated, it gives CASSLYGPSYGEQYF. Full variable domain (CDR3 extended with the reference TRBV11-1 and TRBJ2-7 proteins): EAEVAQSPRYKITEKSQAVAFWCDPISGHATLYWYRQILGQGPELLVQFQDESVVDDSQLPKDRFSAERLKGVDSTLKIQPAELGDSAMYLCASSLYGPSYGEQYFGPGTRLTVT.